Following are 27 T cell receptor beta chains from one sample sequenced in a study of radiotherapy plus CTLA-4 blockade in lung cancer. Sequenced by immunoSEQ multiplex PCR; TCRdb stores in-frame clones only, minus some. The sample shows approximately 40,000 clones, about 68% of them seen only once. Material: peripheral blood, obtained from a patient treated with radiotherapy plus ipilimumab. Every receptor here comes from a human donor with non-small cell lung cancer who had stable disease on radiotherapy plus ipilimumab.

This chain links TRBV27 with TRBJ1-2, with D perhaps TRBD1 (6 bases). The germline V gene has CDR1 MNHEY and CDR2 SMNVEV (reference sequence). The CDR3 consists of 14 residues. The V gene lost 8 bases and the J gene lost 0 bases, with 13 bases spanning the gap. CDR3 loop: CASADRSPNYGYTF. In DNA form, the CDR3 reads TGTGCCAGCGCTGACAGGTCCCCTAACTATGGCTACACCTTC.

This CDR3 is CASSPNMRSGYTF. Written as DNA, the CDR3 is TGTGCCAGCAGCCCTAATATGCGGAGTGGCTACACCTTC. The chain carries TRBV14 and TRBJ1-2, with D hard to call. Germline assignment: CDR1 SGHDN and CDR2 FVKESK. The V end was cut by 4 bases, the J end by 7 bases, with 13 bases between. The CDR3 consists of 13 residues.

The chain recombines TRBV7-3 with TRBJ1-1, with 7 bases that match TRBD1. V dropped 5 bases and J dropped 5; count of bases not matched to a gene: 5. The germline V gene encodes CDR1 SGHTA and CDR2 FQGTGA. The CDR3 covers 13 residues. CDR3 DNA sequence: TGTGCCAGCAGCGAGACAGGGAGGACTGAAGCTTTCTTT. Its translation is CASSETGRTEAFF.

This clone was seen more than once but under ten times. V usage is TRBV23-1 and J usage is TRBJ2-5; 12 positions match TRBD1. TRBV23-1 is labeled an ORF, and its function is uncertain. This CDR3 comprises 18 residues. The J segment lost 5 bases and the V segment lost 1 base, leaving 11 bases of the junction unmatched. The CDR3 DNA reads as TGCGCCAGCAGTCAATTTGAGCCGGGACAGGGGGCGGGGGAGACCCAGTACTTC. Translating it yields CASSQFEPGQGAGETQYF.

This clone has a handful of counts. This rearrangement joins TRBV19 to TRBJ2-1; possible D gene TRBD2, 6 bases. The CDR3 is 16 residues long. Trimming shortened V by 5 bases and J by 0 bases, and 14 bases separated the two germline ends. CDR1 and CDR2 (germline): LNHDA, SQIVND (reference sequence). The CDR3 reads CASSWPSESSYNEQFF. The CDR3 bases are TGTGCCAGTAGTTGGCCTAGCGAGAGCTCCTACAATGAGCAGTTCTTC.

The chain carries TRBV6-5 and TRBJ1-2; D uncertain. V was clipped by 4 bases and J by 3 bases, with 9 bases between them. Germline CDR1 and CDR2: MNHEY and SVGAGI. This CDR3 has 13 residues. CDR3 coding DNA: TGTGCCAGCAGTTGGAAAAGGGACTATGGCTACACCTTC. It translates to CASSWKRDYGYTF.

This chain joins TRBV2 and TRBJ1-1; no reliable D call. The CDR3 totals 14 residues. The V gene lost 3 bases and the J gene lost 0 bases, with 8 bases spanning the gap. Germline V gene data show CDR1 as SNHLY and CDR2 as FYNNEI. For the CDR3, the DNA is TGTGCCAGCAGTGATGTCTTTATGAACACTGAAGCTTTCTTT. It codes for CASSDVFMNTEAFF.

The chain carries TRBV7-7 and TRBJ2-3, with D possibly matching TRBD2 (6 bases). The V gene lost 1 base and the J gene lost 4 bases, with 9 bases spanning the gap. In germline, CDR1 is SSHAT, CDR2 FNYEAQ (reference sequence). The CDR3 is 14 residues long. CDR3 sequence reads: CASSLDSGADTQYF. The DNA of the CDR3 is TGTGCCAGCAGCTTAGATTCGGGGGCAGATACGCAGTATTTT.

This chain links TRBV19 with TRBJ2-1; no firm D call. The length of the CDR3 is 12 residues. V was pared by 1 base and J by 11 bases, with 9 bases between. Germline-derived CDR1 and CDR2 are LNHDA and SQIVND (reference sequence). DNA of the CDR3: TGTGCCAGTAGTATAGGGGGATTCCAGCAGTTCTTC. Translating it yields CASSIGGFQQFF.

V gene TRBV19 combines with J gene TRBJ1-1; no clear D. The CDR3 length is 12 residues. Trimming shortened V by 4 bases and J by 9 bases, and 12 bases separated the two germline ends. Germline V lookup: CDR1 LNHDA, CDR2 SQIVND (reference sequence). Here the CDR3 reads CASSKETGQAFF. The CDR3 nucleotides are TGTGCCAGTAGTAAGGAGACTGGCCAAGCTTTCTTT.

The chain carries TRBV5-4 and TRBJ2-3; D unclear. From germline, CDR1 is SGHNT and CDR2 YYREEE (reference sequence). The V and J ends lost 0 bases and 1 base respectively, with 3 bases between them. This CDR3 spans 13 amino acids. The CDR3 reads CASSLAGTDTQYF. CDR3 nucleotide sequence: TGTGCCAGCAGCTTGGCCGGCACAGATACGCAGTATTTT.

With respect to this clone: This likely comes from a read error, as the CDR3 has no conserved phenylalanine or tryptophan at its end. The V and J genes are TRBV28 and TRBJ2-7, with D hard to call. Germline CDR1 is MDHEN and CDR2 is SYDVKM. CDR3 size: 12 residues. The ends were cut back, 5 bases at V and 0 bases at J, with 5 bases in the middle. CDR3 in amino acids: CASSPSSYEQYI. CDR3 coding DNA: TGTGCCAGCAGTCCGAGCTCCTACGAGCAGTACATC.

The chain recombines TRBV5-8 with TRBJ1-3; D is ambiguous. The CDR3 sequence is 14 residues long. Germline V CDR1 and CDR2: SGHTS, YDEGEE. V was pared by 1 base and J by 5 bases, with 10 bases between. The CDR3 spells CASSLMEGRNTIYF. In DNA form, the CDR3 reads TGTGCCAGCAGCTTGATGGAAGGAAGAAACACCATATATTTT.

This chain links TRBV6-1 with TRBJ1-1; D gene ambiguous. Germline assignment: CDR1 MNHNS and CDR2 SASEGT. This CDR3 contains 15 residues. The V end lost 3 bases, the J end lost 3 bases, and 14 bases lay between the germline ends. Written as DNA, the CDR3 is TGTGCCAGCAGTGATTGGGGTAGAGAGGACACTGAAGCTTTCTTT. Translation: CASSDWGREDTEAFF.

The chain carries TRBV5-4 and TRBJ2-5, with a tentative D call TRBD2 (6 bases). CDR3 length: 14 residues. Germline V CDR1 and CDR2: SGHNT, YYREEE (reference sequence). V was trimmed by 4 bases and J by 7 bases, leaving 17 bases between them. CDR3 DNA sequence: TGTGCCAGCAGCCGGGGGACGCCGCCGGCGACCCAGTACTTC. Translated: CASSRGTPPATQYF.

The chain uses TRBV28 and TRBJ1-2; 8 bases map to TRBD1. This CDR3 comprises 13 residues. In germline, CDR1 is MDHEN, CDR2 SYDVKM. Unmatched junction bases numbered 6, after V lost 4 bases and J lost 8 bases. In DNA, the CDR3 is TGTGCCAGCAGTTGGCAGGGGGCGACGGGCTACACCTTC. Its protein product is CASSWQGATGYTF.

The table lists this clone with a few counts. The chain has TRBV19 and TRBJ1-2, with D uncertain. CDR1 is LNHDA, CDR2 SQIVND, per germline (reference sequence). The CDR3 spans 16 residues. The V end lost 7 bases, the J end lost 1 base, and 19 bases lay between the germline ends. CDR3 residues: CASTPGLGPYNYGYTF. CDR3 in DNA: TGTGCCAGTACCCCGGGCCTGGGCCCGTATAACTATGGCTACACCTTC.

The chain employs TRBV18 and TRBJ1-1; D unresolved. Germline lookup yields CDR1 KGHSH and CDR2 LQKENI. The CDR3 sequence is 13 residues long. Trimming shortened V by 2 bases and J by 5 bases, and 9 bases separated the two germline ends. CDR3 loop: CASSPGVGTEAFF. For the CDR3, the DNA is TGTGCCAGCTCACCAGGGGTGGGAACTGAAGCTTTCTTT.

This clone was counted a few times. V is TRBV5-1 and J is TRBJ2-4; TRBD2 is a possible D gene (6 bases). Between the trimmed V and J ends, which lost 4 bases and 1 base, there was a span of 12 bases. This CDR3 is 15 amino acids long. CDR1 is SGHRS, CDR2 YFSETQ, per germline. The CDR3 protein is CASSEGGGAKNIQYF. The CDR3 coding sequence is TGCGCCAGCAGCGAGGGAGGAGGGGCCAAAAACATTCAGTACTTC.

This clone was recorded only once. J is TRBJ1-2 and V is TRBV5-8; TRBD1 is a possible D gene (5 bases). V was shortened by 7 bases and J by 1 base, with 11 bases between the two germline ends. CDR3 length equals 13 residues. CDR1 is SGHTS and CDR2 is YDEGEE in the germline V gene. CDR3 amino acids: CASLQGDNYGYTF. Here the CDR3 DNA reads TGTGCCAGCCTTCAGGGAGATAACTATGGCTACACCTTC. Based on the CDR3 plus reference TRBV5-8 and TRBJ1-2, the full variable domain is EAGVTQSPTHLIKTRGQQATLRCSPISGHTSVYWYQQALGLGLQFLLWYDEGEERNRGNFPPRFSGRQFPNYSSELNVNALELEDSALYLCASLQGDNYGYTFGSGTRLTVV.

The rearrangement uses TRBV7-9 and TRBJ2-6; 10 bases map to TRBD1. CDR1 is SEHNR and CDR2 is FQNEAQ in the germline V gene (reference sequence). Trimming took 6 bases from V and 1 from J; bases not matched to a gene: 9. This CDR3 spans 18 amino acids. As DNA, the CDR3 is TGTGCCAGCAGTTTGAGACAGGGGGCGGGATCTGGGGCCAACGTCCTGACTTTC. This codes for CASSLRQGAGSGANVLTF.

The CDR3 reads CASSMGVMFTDTQYF. The CDR3 coding sequence is TGTGCCAGCAGCATGGGGGTTATGTTCACAGATACGCAGTATTTT. The chain carries TRBV9 and TRBJ2-3, with D perhaps matching TRBD1 or TRBD2 (5 bases each). Germline V gene sequence: CDR1 SGDLS, CDR2 YYNGEE. The V and J ends lost 4 bases and 2 bases respectively, with 14 bases between them. The CDR3 runs to 15 residues.

The CDR3 sequence: CASSGRRGATDTQYF. The CDR3 DNA sequence: TGTGCCAGCAGCGGTAGGCGGGGAGCCACAGATACGCAGTATTTT. The chain recombines TRBV11-2 with TRBJ2-3; D is possibly TRBD2 (6 bases). Trimming shortened V by 5 bases and J by 2 bases, and 14 bases separated the two germline ends. The CDR3 covers 15 residues. Germline CDR1 is SGHAT and CDR2 is FQNNGV. Drawing the rest from reference TRBV11-2 and TRBJ2-3, the complete variable domain is EAGVAQSPRYKIIEKRQSVAFWCNPISGHATLYWYQQILGQGPKLLIQFQNNGVVDDSQLPKDRFSAERLKGVDSTLKIQPAKLEDSAVYLCASSGRRGATDTQYFGPGTRLTVL.

Of note for this clone: Germline is not matched at one junction end, which may reflect a read error. The same CDR3 is also encoded by other DNA sequences in this sample. The chain is built from TRBV2 and TRBJ1-6; D is possibly TRBD1 (5 bases). Germline CDR1 is SNHLY and CDR2 is FYNNEI. The CDR3 loop spans 20 amino acids. CDR3: CASSEALETEKGSYNSPLHF. In DNA, the CDR3 is TGCGCCAGTAGTGAAGCGCTCGAGACGGAGAAGGGGTCCTATAATTCACCCCTCCACTTT.

The chain is built from TRBV28 and TRBJ1-1; 8 bases agree with TRBD1. This CDR3 is 15 amino acids long. The V gene end was trimmed by 5 bases and the J gene end by 3 bases; junction bases not matched to a gene: 8. Germline CDR1 reads MDHEN; CDR2 reads SYDVKM. CDR3 region: CASSPVTGADTEAFF. The CDR3 DNA is TGTGCCAGCAGTCCCGTGACAGGGGCGGACACTGAAGCTTTCTTT.

The rearrangement links TRBV5-1 to TRBJ1-1; the match to TRBD1 covers 7 bases. CDR1 SGHRS and CDR2 YFSETQ come from the germline V gene. CDR3 size: 15 residues. V trimming: 7 bases; J trimming: 5 bases; junction bases outside the gene matches: 14. The CDR3 region is CASVRDSGFGTEAFF. Here the CDR3 DNA reads TGCGCCAGCGTCCGGGACAGCGGTTTTGGAACTGAAGCTTTCTTT.

The chain combines TRBV6-1 with TRBJ1-1; D call uncertain. Per the germline V gene, CDR1 is MNHNS and CDR2 is SASEGT. V lost 6 bases to trimming and J lost 4 bases, with 12 bases between them. This CDR3 has 13 amino acids. CDR3 amino acids: CASSQARGTEAFF. The DNA for the CDR3 is TGTGCCAGCAGCCAGGCTCGGGGCACTGAAGCTTTCTTT.